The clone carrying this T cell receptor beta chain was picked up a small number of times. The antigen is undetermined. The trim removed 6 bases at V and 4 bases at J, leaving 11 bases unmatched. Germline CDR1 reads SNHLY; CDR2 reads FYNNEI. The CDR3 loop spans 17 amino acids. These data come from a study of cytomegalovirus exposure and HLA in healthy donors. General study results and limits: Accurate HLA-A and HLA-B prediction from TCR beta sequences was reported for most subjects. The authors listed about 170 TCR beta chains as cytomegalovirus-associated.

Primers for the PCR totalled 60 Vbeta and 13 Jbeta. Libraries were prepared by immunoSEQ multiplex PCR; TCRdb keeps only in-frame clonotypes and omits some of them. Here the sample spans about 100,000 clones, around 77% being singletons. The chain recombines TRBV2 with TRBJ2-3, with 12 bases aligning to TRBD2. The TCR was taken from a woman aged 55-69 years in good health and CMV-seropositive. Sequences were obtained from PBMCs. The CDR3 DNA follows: TGTGCCAGCAGGGATTGGATTCTAGCGGGAGGGTCAGATACGCAGTATTTT. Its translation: CASRDWILAGGSDTQYF.